The 10 T cell receptor beta chains below were found in one sample sequenced in a study of CD8+ T cells in alopecia areata. Following RNA extraction, reverse transcription yielded cDNA that acted as the sequencing template. Profiled with immunoSEQ multiplex PCR; TCRdb holds only in-frame clones, not every one. Of some 190,000 clones listed, roughly three fifths were seen once; the top ten hold 1.2%. Noted treatment: oral pan-JAK inhibitor, 5-10 mg twice daily. The sequenced sample was CD4+ T cells sorted from blood, obtained between weeks 43 and 45, from a patient treated with tofacitinib. The receptors shown here come from a human donor with alopecia areata.

This clone was seen just once. The CDR3 DNA sequence: TGTGCCACCAGCGGGCTCAGAACTAGCGGGGCATCATTCAATGAGCAGTTCTTC. This translates into CATSGLRTSGASFNEQFF. The rearrangement links TRBV15 to TRBJ2-1, with 10 bases matching TRBD2. This CDR3 region has 18 residues. The germline V gene encodes CDR1 LNHNV and CDR2 YYDKDF (reference sequence). V lost 5 bases to trimming and J lost 6 bases; unmatched junction nucleotides: 16. The entire variable domain, with the rest obtained from reference TRBV15 and TRBJ2-1, is as follows: DAMVIQNPRYQVTQFGKPVTLSCSQTLNHNVMYWYQQKSSQAPKLLFHYYDKDFNNEADTPDNFQSRRPNTSFCFLDIRSPGLGDTAMYLCATSGLRTSGASFNEQFFGPGTRLTVL.

The chain couples TRBV30 to TRBJ1-2; possibly TRBD1 for D (6 bases). Germline assignment: CDR1 GTSNPN and CDR2 SVGIG (reference sequence). The V and J ends lost 1 base and 4 bases respectively, with 16 bases between them. CDR3 length: 15 amino acids. CDR3 residues: CAWSEPTGAGYGYTF. The CDR3 DNA is TGTGCCTGGAGTGAGCCGACAGGCGCGGGCTATGGCTACACCTTC.

This clone showed up just a few times. The J gene is TRBJ2-7, the V gene TRBV7-2, with 11 positions matching TRBD2. CDR1 and CDR2 from the germline V gene are SGHTA and FQGNSA. The CDR3 sequence is 16 residues long. Trimming at V came to 1 base and at J to 4 bases, leaving 6 bases not matched to a gene. This CDR3 is CASSLESGTSGYEQYF. The DNA for the CDR3 is TGTGCCAGCAGCTTAGAAAGCGGGACTAGCGGTTACGAGCAGTACTTC.

This clone was seen just once. The gene calls are TRBV2 and TRBJ2-3; no definite D call. Per germline, CDR1 SNHLY and CDR2 FYNNEI. V was shortened by 3 bases and J by 2 bases, with 6 bases between the two germline ends. The CDR3 loop spans 13 amino acids. In DNA form, the CDR3 reads TGTGCCAGCAGTGATGGGTACACAGATACGCAGTATTTT. It yields the protein CASSDGYTDTQYF.

The chain has TRBV29-1 and TRBJ2-5; maybe TRBD1 (6 bases). CDR1 SQVTM and CDR2 ANQGSEA come from the germline V gene. V dropped 1 base and J dropped 4 bases, with 10 bases sitting between them. The CDR3 consists of 13 residues. CDR3: CSVEGTVRETQYF. CDR3 coding DNA: TGCAGCGTTGAAGGGACAGTTAGAGAGACCCAGTACTTC.

This sequence joins TRBV19 and TRBJ1-3; TRBD1 is a possible D gene (6 bases). The CDR3 contains 15 residues. V lost 10 bases to trimming and J lost 4 bases, with 20 bases between them. Germline V gives CDR1 LNHDA, CDR2 SQIVND (reference sequence). CDR3 sequence: CATTQNTGTGNTIYF. DNA of the CDR3: TGTGCCACCACACAAAATACAGGGACCGGAAACACCATATATTTT.

The rearrangement uses TRBV6-5 and TRBJ2-1; D is perhaps TRBD2 (5 bases). V lost 4 bases and J 7 bases, leaving 11 bases between the germline ends. This CDR3 is built from 13 residues. CDR1 is MNHEY, CDR2 SVGAGI, per germline. The CDR3 region is CASSLRERNEQFF. The CDR3 DNA follows: TGTGCCAGCAGTTTAAGGGAGAGGAATGAGCAGTTCTTC.

This clone was counted a few times. The chain uses TRBV5-6 and TRBJ1-2; D is undetermined. V lost 0 bases and J 6 bases, leaving 12 bases between the germline ends. The germline CDR1 and CDR2 sequences are SGHDT and YYEEEE. This CDR3 is built from 14 residues. CDR3 amino acids: CASSLGAQGHGYTF. CDR3 DNA sequence: TGTGCCAGCAGCTTGGGTGCGCAAGGGCATGGCTACACCTTC.

In this sample, this clone turned up a few times. Here the CDR3 reads CASSEANGQNYGYTF. As DNA, the CDR3 is TGTGCCAGCAGTGAAGCGAACGGACAGAACTATGGCTACACCTTC. The genes are TRBV6-1 and TRBJ1-2, with D perhaps TRBD1 (6 bases). From germline, CDR1 is MNHNS and CDR2 SASEGT. The CDR3 loop spans 15 amino acids. V gave up 0 bases and J gave up 2 bases, with 10 bases separating them.

The chain combines TRBV7-2 with TRBJ2-3; no reliable D call. V shed 5 bases and J shed 1 base, with 1 base lying between them. The V gene's germline CDR1 is SGHTA and CDR2 FQGNSA. This CDR3 is built from 11 residues. The CDR3 loop is CASSRTDTQYF. The CDR3 DNA reads as TGTGCCAGCAGCCGCACAGATACGCAGTATTTT.